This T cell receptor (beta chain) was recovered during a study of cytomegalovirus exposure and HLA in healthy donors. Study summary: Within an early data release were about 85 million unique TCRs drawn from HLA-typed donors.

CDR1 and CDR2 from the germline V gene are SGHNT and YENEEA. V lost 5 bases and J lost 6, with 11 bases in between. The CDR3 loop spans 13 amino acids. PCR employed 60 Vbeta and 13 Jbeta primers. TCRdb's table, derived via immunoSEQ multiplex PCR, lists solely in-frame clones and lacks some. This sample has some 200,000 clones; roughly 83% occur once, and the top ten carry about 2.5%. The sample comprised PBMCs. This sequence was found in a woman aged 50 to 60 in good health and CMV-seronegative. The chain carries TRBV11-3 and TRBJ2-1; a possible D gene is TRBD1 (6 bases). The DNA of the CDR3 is TGTGCCAGCAGCCGAGACAGGCTCAATGAGCAGTTCTTC. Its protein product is CASSRDRLNEQFF. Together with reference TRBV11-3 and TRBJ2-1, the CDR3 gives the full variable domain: EAGVVQSPRYKIIEKKQPVAFWCNPISGHNTLYWYLQNLGQGPELLIRYENEEAVDDSQLPKDRFSAERLKGVDSTLKIQPAELGDSAVYLCASSRDRLNEQFFGPGTRLTVL.